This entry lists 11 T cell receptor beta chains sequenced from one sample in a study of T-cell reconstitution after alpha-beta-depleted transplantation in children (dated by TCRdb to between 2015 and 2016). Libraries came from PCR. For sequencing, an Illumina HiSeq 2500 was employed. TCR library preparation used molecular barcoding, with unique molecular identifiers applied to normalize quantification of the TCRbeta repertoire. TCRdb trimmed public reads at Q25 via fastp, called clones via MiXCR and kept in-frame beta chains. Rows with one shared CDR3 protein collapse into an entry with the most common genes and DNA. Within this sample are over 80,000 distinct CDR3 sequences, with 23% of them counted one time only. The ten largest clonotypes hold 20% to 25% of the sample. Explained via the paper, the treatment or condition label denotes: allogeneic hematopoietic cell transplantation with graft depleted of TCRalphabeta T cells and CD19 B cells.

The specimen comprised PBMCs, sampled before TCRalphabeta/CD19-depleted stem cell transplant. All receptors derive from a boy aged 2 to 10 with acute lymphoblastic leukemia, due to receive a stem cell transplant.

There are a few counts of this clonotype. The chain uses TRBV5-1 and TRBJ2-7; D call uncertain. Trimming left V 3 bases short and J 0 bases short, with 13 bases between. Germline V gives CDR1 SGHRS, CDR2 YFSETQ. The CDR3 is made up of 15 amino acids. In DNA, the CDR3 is TGCGCCAGCAGCTCTGGAGCTGCAACCTCCTACGAGCAGTACTTC. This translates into CASSSGAATSYEQYF.

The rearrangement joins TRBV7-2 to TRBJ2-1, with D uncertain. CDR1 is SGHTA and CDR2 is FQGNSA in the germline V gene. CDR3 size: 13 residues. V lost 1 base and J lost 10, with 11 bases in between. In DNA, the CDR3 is TGTGCCAGCAGCTTAGTACGGGCTAAGGAGCAGTTCTTC. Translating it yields CASSLVRAKEQFF.

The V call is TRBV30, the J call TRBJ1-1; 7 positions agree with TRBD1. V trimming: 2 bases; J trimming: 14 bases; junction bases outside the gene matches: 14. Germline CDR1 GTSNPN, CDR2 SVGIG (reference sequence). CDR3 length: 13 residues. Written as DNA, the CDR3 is TGTGCCTGGAGTCCTCACCACGGACAGGAGGGATTCTTT. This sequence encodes CAWSPHHGQEGFF.

The chain's CDR3 is CSASGTGARYETQYF. Written as DNA, the CDR3 is TGCAGTGCCTCCGGGACGGGAGCGAGATACGAGACCCAGTACTTC. The gene calls are TRBV20-1 and TRBJ2-5, with a possible D match to TRBD2 (6 bases). With 6 bases removed from V and 5 bases from J, the gap between germline ends came to 22 bases. The CDR3 has 15 amino acids. Germline CDR1 and CDR2: DFQATT and SNEGSKA (reference sequence).

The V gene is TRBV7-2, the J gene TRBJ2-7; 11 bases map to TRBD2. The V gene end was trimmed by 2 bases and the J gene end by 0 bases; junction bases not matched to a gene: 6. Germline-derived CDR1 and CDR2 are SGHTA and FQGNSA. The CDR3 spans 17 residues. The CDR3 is CASSLSLAGGSSYEQYF. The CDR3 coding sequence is TGTGCCAGCAGCTTATCTCTAGCGGGAGGCTCCTCCTACGAGCAGTACTTC. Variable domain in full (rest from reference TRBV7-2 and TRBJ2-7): GAGVSQSPSNKVTEKGKDVELRCDPISGHTALYWYRQSLGQGLEFLIYFQGNSAPDKSGLPSDRFSAERTGGSVSTLTIQRTQQEDSAVYLCASSLSLAGGSSYEQYFGPGTRLTVT.

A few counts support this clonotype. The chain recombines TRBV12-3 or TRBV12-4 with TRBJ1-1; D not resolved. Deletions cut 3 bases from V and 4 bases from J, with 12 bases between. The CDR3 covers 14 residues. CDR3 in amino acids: CASSLPPMGTEAFF. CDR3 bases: TGTGCCAGCAGTTTGCCACCCATGGGCACTGAAGCTTTCTTT.

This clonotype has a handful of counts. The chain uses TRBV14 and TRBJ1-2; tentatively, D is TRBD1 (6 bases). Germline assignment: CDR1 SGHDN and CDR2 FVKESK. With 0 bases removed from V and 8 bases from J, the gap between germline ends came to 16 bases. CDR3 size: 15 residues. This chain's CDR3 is CASSQDWQGSEGYTF. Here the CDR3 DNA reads TGTGCCAGCAGCCAAGATTGGCAGGGGTCGGAGGGCTACACCTTC.

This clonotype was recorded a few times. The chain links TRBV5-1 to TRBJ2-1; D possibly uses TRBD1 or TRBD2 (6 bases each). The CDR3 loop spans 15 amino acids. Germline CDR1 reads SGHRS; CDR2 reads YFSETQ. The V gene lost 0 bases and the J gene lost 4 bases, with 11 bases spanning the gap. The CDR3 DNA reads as TGCGCCAGCAGCTTGGACGGGGGCTCTTACAATGAGCAGTTCTTC. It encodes CASSLDGGSYNEQFF.

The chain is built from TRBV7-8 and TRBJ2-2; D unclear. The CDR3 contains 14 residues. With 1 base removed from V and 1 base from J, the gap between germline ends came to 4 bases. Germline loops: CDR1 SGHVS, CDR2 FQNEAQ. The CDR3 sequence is CASSLDKNTGELFF. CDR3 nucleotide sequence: TGTGCCAGCAGCTTAGACAAGAACACCGGGGAGCTGTTTTTT.

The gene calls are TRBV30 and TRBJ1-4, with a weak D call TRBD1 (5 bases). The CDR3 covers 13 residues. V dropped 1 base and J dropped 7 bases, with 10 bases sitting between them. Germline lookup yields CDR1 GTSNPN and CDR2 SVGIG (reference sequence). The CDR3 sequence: CAWSGGFGEKLFF. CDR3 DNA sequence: TGTGCCTGGAGTGGGGGGTTTGGTGAAAAACTGTTTTTT. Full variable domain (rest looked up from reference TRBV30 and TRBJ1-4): SQTIHQWPATLVQPVGSPLSLECTVEGTSNPNLYWYRQAAGRGLQLLFYSVGIGQISSEVPQNLSASRPQDRQFILSSKKLLLSDSGFYLCAWSGGFGEKLFFGSGTQLSVL.

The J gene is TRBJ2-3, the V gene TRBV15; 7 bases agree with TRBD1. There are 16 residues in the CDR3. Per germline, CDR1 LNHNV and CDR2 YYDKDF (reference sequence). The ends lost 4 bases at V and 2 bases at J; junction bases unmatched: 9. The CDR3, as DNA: TGTGCCACCAGCAATAACCGGGACAGCGTCACAGATACGCAGTATTTT. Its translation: CATSNNRDSVTDTQYF.